The rows below give T cell receptor beta chains drawn from one sample of a study of human T cells and chemical hapten exposure. From the reads, TCRdb called clonotypes with MiXCR, one entry per CDR3 protein. The table records 100,000 to 150,000 distinct CDR3 sequences, over 6.5% of them present only once. The sequenced sample consisted of whole blood. The source is a human donor in good health. Some clones in this sample may be carry-over from other donors' samples. CDR3s include the opening cysteine and the closing phenylalanine or tryptophan. Fields, in order: J gene, V gene, CDR3 length, CDR3 protein.

TRBJ2-1,TRBV6-1,16,CASSTGVAPSYNEQFF
TRBJ2-1,TRBV5-1,14,CASSYTVAYNEQFF
TRBJ1-5,TRBV7-2,15,CASSPYWDLNQPQHF
TRBJ2-7,TRBV7-9,15,CASSLVVGSNYEQYF
TRBJ2-2,TRBV6-2/TRBV6-3,18,CASSYSILDFGNTGELFF
TRBJ1-1,TRBV29-1,11,CSVGWFTEAFF
TRBJ1-1,TRBV28,14,CASSLVKELTEAFF
TRBJ1-2,TRBV6-5,14,CASTPRGATYGYTF
TRBJ2-7,TRBV4-3,14,CASSQDPTVYEQYF
TRBJ1-1,TRBV6-5,14,CASSQGGKNTEAFF
TRBJ1-5,TRBV10-2,12,CATGTGNQPQHF
TRBJ2-3,TRBV5-1,16,CASSSTQGRETDTQYF
TRBJ2-7,TRBV12-3/TRBV12-4,18,CASSPTTGTTGGTGEQYF
TRBJ2-2,TRBV6-9,16,CASSARSSTNTGELFF
TRBJ1-5,TRBV12-3/TRBV12-4,19,CASSFYHWDRGVGNQPQHF
TRBJ2-5,TRBV4-3,15,CASSQDGTAQETQYF
TRBJ2-5,TRBV29-1,14,CSVDTTGVSETQYF
TRBJ2-5,TRBV20-1,15,CSARTQPGPQETQYF
TRBJ2-1,TRBV2,17,CASRGTSGRARMGEQFF
TRBJ2-5,TRBV2,14,CASSERRYQETQYF
TRBJ2-1,TRBV6-5,15,CASSYSYSGDNEQFF
TRBJ1-1,TRBV27,16,CASSPWTARFSTEAFF
TRBJ1-4,TRBV7-9,15,CASSSRQEGNEKLFF
TRBJ2-2,TRBV7-2,15,CASSLGRNNTGELFF
TRBJ2-7,TRBV20-1,14,CSARVGNRSPEQYF
TRBJ2-4,TRBV5-1,15,CASSFGDLAKNIQYF
TRBJ1-5,TRBV6-2/TRBV6-3,17,CASSHGTGPYSNQPQHF
TRBJ2-7,TRBV12-3/TRBV12-4,13,CASSLEGIDEQYF
TRBJ2-5,TRBV7-3,14,CASSSTSGGLTQYF
TRBJ1-1,TRBV20-1,13,CSARGSHDTEAFF
TRBJ1-6,TRBV20-1,18,CSARMRGQKWGNHSPLHF
TRBJ2-2,TRBV19,15,CASRARAEWDGELFF
TRBJ1-4,TRBV7-9,14,CASSLERSSEKLFF
TRBJ1-3,TRBV10-3,15,CAISPTGSSGNTIYF
TRBJ2-2,TRBV15,15,CATSSRTLNTGELFF
TRBJ2-7,TRBV24-1,14,CATSLSGSCYEQYF
TRBJ2-3,TRBV4-3,18,CASSQGGSGGLPPDTQYF
TRBJ1-2,TRBV5-4,14,CASSFDGADYGYTF
TRBJ2-2,TRBV28,15,CASYGGTWTSGELFF
TRBJ2-7,TRBV29-1,14,CSVGPRAGNYEQYF
TRBJ1-5,TRBV7-9,13,CASSLQGHQPQHF
TRBJ2-5,TRBV12-3/TRBV12-4,17,CASSSPRGRQVEETQYF
TRBJ1-3,TRBV6-1,14,CASSQGADGNTIYF
TRBJ2-1,TRBV6-1,15,CASSDVRGSYNEQFF
TRBJ2-1,TRBV10-3,13,CAINGVTYNEQFF
TRBJ2-7,TRBV5-5,14,CASSPRTDYYEQYF
TRBJ1-5,TRBV27,16,CASSFSPGSLGQPQHF
TRBJ1-4,TRBV7-9,14,CASSFDWGDEKLFF
TRBJ2-2,TRBV6-4,14,CASTLAGYPEELFF
TRBJ2-7,TRBV12-3/TRBV12-4,14,CASSRRRGLYEQYF
TRBJ1-1,TRBV4-3,14,CASSQVSAGTEAFF
TRBJ2-2,TRBV3-1,16,CASSLLMGTNTGELFF